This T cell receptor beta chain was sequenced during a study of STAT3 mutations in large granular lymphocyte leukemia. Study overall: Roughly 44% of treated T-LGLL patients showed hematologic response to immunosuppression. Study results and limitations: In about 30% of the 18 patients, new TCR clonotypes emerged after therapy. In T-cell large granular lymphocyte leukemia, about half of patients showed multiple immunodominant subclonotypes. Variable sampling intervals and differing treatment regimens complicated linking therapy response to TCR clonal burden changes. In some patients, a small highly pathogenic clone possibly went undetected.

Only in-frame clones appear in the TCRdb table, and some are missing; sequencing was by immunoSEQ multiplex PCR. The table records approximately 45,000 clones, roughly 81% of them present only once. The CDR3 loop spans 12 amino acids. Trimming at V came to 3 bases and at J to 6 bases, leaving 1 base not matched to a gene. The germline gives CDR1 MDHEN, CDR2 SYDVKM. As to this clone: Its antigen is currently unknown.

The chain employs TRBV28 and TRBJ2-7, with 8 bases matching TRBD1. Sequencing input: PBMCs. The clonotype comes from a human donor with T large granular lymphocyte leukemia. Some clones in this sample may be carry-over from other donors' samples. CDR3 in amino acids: CASSFTGGEQYV. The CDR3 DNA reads TGTGCCAGCAGTTTTACAGGGGGCGAGCAGTACGTC.